The rows below give T cell receptor beta chains drawn from one sample of a study of T-cell memory formation after mild COVID-19. TCRdb processed the 5' RACE reads anew with MiXCR; each CDR3 protein has one entry. Seen here are fewer than 140,000 distinct CDR3 sequences, 12% observed once, and the top ten hold about 27%. Input material: PBMCs or a T cell subset sorted from them (not recorded which). The receptors here all came from an adult woman who had mild COVID-19 (a few samples of this study predate the infection). Cell type and time point are not known. Both conserved end residues are part of each CDR3. The size of a clone is reported for some rows only, either as once, few or many, or as a class for expanded clones.

V gene: TRBV20-1; clone size: many; J gene: TRBJ2-1; CDR3 protein: CSALVPAGEDLGNEQFF
V gene: TRBV4-3; clone size: few; J gene: TRBJ2-1; CDR3 protein: CASSQRTGGGEQFF
V gene: TRBV7-9; clone size: many; J gene: TRBJ2-1; CDR3 protein: CASSLGPLADEQFF
V gene: TRBV27; clone size: few; J gene: TRBJ2-7; CDR3 protein: CASSLGGTGPLYEQYF
V gene: TRBV9; clone size: NA; J gene: TRBJ2-3; CDR3 protein: CASSVELVADTDTQYF
V gene: TRBV6-1; clone size: few; J gene: TRBJ2-7; CDR3 protein: CASSEVGIGSYEQYF
V gene: TRBV5-6; clone size: many; J gene: TRBJ2-7; CDR3 protein: CASSFETGRYEQYF
V gene: TRBV20-1; clone size: many; J gene: TRBJ1-1; CDR3 protein: CSARGIEERVEAFF
V gene: TRBV7-3; clone size: NA; J gene: TRBJ2-1; CDR3 protein: CASSLLTPQGGSYNEQFF
V gene: TRBV20-1; clone size: few; J gene: TRBJ2-2; CDR3 protein: CSARGSGSGGSTGELFF
V gene: TRBV4-2; clone size: few; J gene: TRBJ2-2; CDR3 protein: CASSQERQSNTGELFF
V gene: TRBV25-1; clone size: few; J gene: TRBJ1-3; CDR3 protein: CASSEPGQEYSGNTIYF
V gene: TRBV7-2; clone size: NA; J gene: TRBJ2-3; CDR3 protein: CASSRQTGDLTDTQYF
V gene: TRBV30; clone size: NA; J gene: TRBJ2-3; CDR3 protein: CAWSIRRGDTQYF
V gene: TRBV7-9; clone size: few; J gene: TRBJ2-3; CDR3 protein: CASSLSLTSTDTQYF
V gene: TRBV29-1; clone size: few; J gene: TRBJ2-1; CDR3 protein: CSVVGYEQFF
V gene: TRBV10-3; clone size: few; J gene: TRBJ2-7; CDR3 protein: CAISDGWGAEQYF
V gene: TRBV29-1; clone size: NA; J gene: TRBJ2-7; CDR3 protein: CSVEGFADEQYF
V gene: TRBV29-1; clone size: many; J gene: TRBJ2-1; CDR3 protein: CSVEGTSTGPPTGGWQFF
V gene: TRBV15; clone size: NA; J gene: TRBJ2-7; CDR3 protein: CATSSTGTSTGEQYF
V gene: TRBV3-1; clone size: NA; J gene: TRBJ2-3; CDR3 protein: CASIQGLAGGRTDTQYF
V gene: TRBV11-3; clone size: few; J gene: TRBJ2-7; CDR3 protein: CASSLPDSFGPYEQYF
V gene: TRBV10-3; clone size: few; J gene: TRBJ2-1; CDR3 protein: CAITPEAGGNHEQFF
V gene: TRBV9; clone size: few; J gene: TRBJ2-1; CDR3 protein: CASSVSHNEQFF
V gene: TRBV27; clone size: few; J gene: TRBJ2-7; CDR3 protein: CASGGIEQYF
V gene: TRBV14; clone size: NA; J gene: TRBJ2-2; CDR3 protein: CASSQYKGPNTGELFF
V gene: TRBV6-5; clone size: NA; J gene: TRBJ2-1; CDR3 protein: CASSYSLPEQDPGEQFF
V gene: TRBV7-2; clone size: NA; J gene: TRBJ2-1; CDR3 protein: CASTAGNEQFF
V gene: TRBV6-2/TRBV6-3; clone size: NA; J gene: TRBJ2-1; CDR3 protein: CASSWASGSYSEQFF
V gene: TRBV4-2; clone size: NA; J gene: TRBJ2-5; CDR3 protein: CASSFGTSGRASKWDQETQYF
V gene: TRBV5-5; clone size: few; J gene: TRBJ1-5; CDR3 protein: CASSWLWAPTGYSNQPQHF
V gene: TRBV6-2/TRBV6-3; clone size: NA; J gene: TRBJ2-7; CDR3 protein: CASRPRGTGRAEQYF
V gene: TRBV27; clone size: NA; J gene: TRBJ2-7; CDR3 protein: CASSTYRESSYEQYF
V gene: TRBV25-1; clone size: NA; J gene: TRBJ1-5; CDR3 protein: CASSAYNQPQHF
V gene: TRBV5-1; clone size: many; J gene: TRBJ2-7; CDR3 protein: CASSLGTSGAYEQYF
V gene: TRBV6-4; clone size: few; J gene: TRBJ2-4; CDR3 protein: CASSDRKGIAGAREAKNIQYF
V gene: TRBV11-2; clone size: few; J gene: TRBJ1-2; CDR3 protein: CASSSYEIGTVKANYGYTF
V gene: TRBV5-6; clone size: many; J gene: TRBJ2-1; CDR3 protein: CASSTGEPYNEQFF
V gene: TRBV5-6; clone size: few; J gene: TRBJ2-2; CDR3 protein: CASSLSPSNTGELFF
V gene: TRBV27; clone size: NA; J gene: TRBJ2-5; CDR3 protein: CASSLDRTQETQYF
V gene: TRBV7-3; clone size: many; J gene: TRBJ2-1; CDR3 protein: CASSFRLAGGEQFF
V gene: TRBV12-3/TRBV12-4; clone size: few; J gene: TRBJ2-7; CDR3 protein: CASSFLDRGLLSYEQYF
V gene: TRBV4-3; clone size: NA; J gene: TRBJ2-7; CDR3 protein: CASSQVAGNPNYEQYF
V gene: TRBV5-1; clone size: few; J gene: TRBJ2-7; CDR3 protein: CASSSQGFPTYEQYF
V gene: TRBV12-3/TRBV12-4; clone size: few; J gene: TRBJ2-7; CDR3 protein: CASTDRDRGVYEQYF